A single sample gave rise to the 20 T cell receptor beta chains below, sequenced in a study of T cells after yellow fever vaccination (dated 2019 in TCRdb). This specimen's treatment or condition label, per the study, means: live attenuated yellow fever vaccine strain. The method behind the library was 5' RACE. For sequencing, an Illumina NovaSeq 6000 was employed. TCRdb handled the public reads itself, with Q25 trimming in fastp and clone calling in MiXCR, and kept productive beta chains. Each entry merges the rows of one CDR3 protein and shows their most common DNA and genes. The sample table contains about 260,000 distinct CDR3 sequences; only one count was recorded for around 5.3% of them. In total, the top ten clones hold around 3.5% of the sample. Sequencing used CD4+ T cells sorted from PBMCs, obtained on the day of the yellow fever booster vaccination. Every receptor here comes from a man aged 18 to 29 who received the YFV17D yellow fever vaccine.

This clonotype occurred a few times. Because the CDR3's place on the DNA is in doubt, the DNA is left out and the CDR3 is given as listed by TCRdb. The V and J genes are TRBV12-1 and TRBJ1-5. TRBV12-1 is assigned pseudogene status. Counting both end residues, the CDR3 totals 14 amino acids. CDR3 residues: CASSFAAGNQPQHF.

This clonotype has a handful of counts. The chain carries TRBV29-1 and TRBJ1-2, with 7 nucleotides matching TRBD1. J was trimmed by 4 bases and V by 5 bases; bases with no gene match: 13. This CDR3 comprises 15 residues. In germline, CDR1 is SQVTM, CDR2 ANQGSEA. The CDR3 sequence is CSVLKLTGTSYGYTF. DNA of the CDR3: TGCAGCGTTCTAAAGTTGACAGGGACTTCCTATGGCTACACCTTC.

Ten or more counts support this clonotype. J is TRBJ2-7 and V is TRBV5-1; D is possibly TRBD2 (5 bases). Deletions cut 4 bases from V and 5 bases from J, with 16 bases between. Germline CDR1 SGHRS, CDR2 YFSETQ. This CDR3 has 14 residues. The CDR3 protein is CASSEGHNEDEQYF. In DNA form, the CDR3 reads TGCGCCAGCAGCGAGGGTCATAACGAAGACGAGCAGTACTTC.

This clonotype was counted at least ten times. The chain combines TRBV7-2 with TRBJ2-1, with TRBD2 matching over 8 bases. This CDR3 has 16 residues. The V gene's germline CDR1 is SGHTA and CDR2 FQGNSA. After removal of 2 bases from V and 1 base from J, the junction contained 4 bases not matched to a gene. Here the CDR3 reads CASSLIGGGSYNEQFF. The CDR3, as DNA: TGTGCCAGCAGCTTAATTGGCGGGGGGTCCTACAATGAGCAGTTCTTC.

The genes are TRBV3-1 and TRBJ1-1; 9 nucleotides agree with TRBD1. The CDR3 spans 15 residues. After removal of 5 bases from V and 5 bases from J, the junction contained 9 bases not matched to a gene. Germline CDR1 reads LGHDT; CDR2 reads YNNKEL (reference sequence). In nucleotides, the CDR3 is TGTGCCAGCAGCTGGCGCGGACAGGGGATTACTGAAGCTTTCTTT. Protein: CASSWRGQGITEAFF.

This clonotype was detected many times. This chain uses TRBV5-1 with TRBJ2-2; 8 bases agree with TRBD2. J was trimmed by 7 bases and V by 4 bases; bases with no gene match: 12. CDR1 is SGHRS, CDR2 YFSETQ, per germline. The CDR3 is 16 amino acids. CDR3 in DNA: TGCGCCAGCAGCGCCCAGGGACTAGTCATCATCGGGGAGCTGTTTTTT. This translates into CASSAQGLVIIGELFF.

This clonotype appeared many times. The chain links TRBV20-1 to TRBJ2-5, with 10 positions matching TRBD1. The trim removed 6 bases at V and 3 bases at J, leaving 4 bases unmatched. Per germline, CDR1 DFQATT and CDR2 SNEGSKA (reference sequence). This CDR3 spans 13 amino acids. As DNA, the CDR3 is TGCAGTGCCAGGGGGACAGGGGAAGAGACCCAGTACTTC. It is translated as CSARGTGEETQYF.

This chain connects TRBV6-1 to TRBJ2-3; D may be TRBD1 (6 bases). Trimming stripped 1 base from V and 3 bases from J, with 11 bases between. This CDR3 has 15 amino acids. Germline V gene lookup returns CDR1 MNHNS and CDR2 SASEGT. CDR3 DNA sequence: TGTGCCAGCAGTGAAGGGAAAGGGGGTACAGATACGCAGTATTTT. Protein: CASSEGKGGTDTQYF.

The chain uses TRBV2 and TRBJ1-2; unclear D gene. Trimming removed 4 bases at V and 2 bases at J, with 8 bases between. The CDR3 has 13 amino acids. Per germline, CDR1 SNHLY and CDR2 FYNNEI. CDR3 in amino acids: CASSGDSNYGYTF. The CDR3 bases are TGTGCCAGCAGTGGTGACTCCAACTATGGCTACACCTTC.

This clonotype was seen only a few times. The V and J genes are TRBV6-5 and TRBJ2-7, with D perhaps matching TRBD2 (6 bases). The V gene's germline CDR1 is MNHEY and CDR2 SVGAGI. V was clipped by 10 bases and J by 3 bases, with 16 bases between them. This CDR3 is 13 amino acids long. This CDR3 reads CATRIPGGYEQYF. The CDR3 DNA reads TGTGCCACCCGAATCCCCGGGGGCTACGAGCAGTACTTC.

This clonotype was seen at least ten times. The CDR3 is CASSLDSDASSYEQYF. CDR3 DNA sequence: TGTGCCAGCAGCTTAGATTCGGACGCGAGCTCCTACGAGCAGTACTTC. The chain carries TRBV7-2 and TRBJ2-7; D uncertain. This CDR3 has 16 residues. The germline gives CDR1 SGHTA, CDR2 FQGNSA. Between the trimmed V and J ends, which lost 1 base and 0 bases, there was a span of 13 bases.

This clonotype was recorded many times. This chain connects TRBV7-2 to TRBJ2-7; no reliable D call. Between the trimmed V and J ends, which lost 0 bases and 0 bases, there was a span of 3 bases. Germline V CDR1 and CDR2: SGHTA, FQGNSA. This CDR3 has 13 amino acids. CDR3: CASSLAGSYEQYV. CDR3 coding DNA: TGTGCCAGCAGCTTAGCAGGCTCCTACGAGCAGTACGTC.

A few counts support this clonotype. The chain employs TRBV18 and TRBJ1-6; no reliable D call. V lost 3 bases and J lost 7, with 13 bases in between. Germline CDR1 reads KGHSH; CDR2 reads LQKENI. The CDR3 extends over 15 amino acids. CDR3 coding DNA: TGTGCCAGCTCACCTCCCAGGACGCCCAATTCACCCCTCCACTTT. Translation gives CASSPPRTPNSPLHF.

This clonotype was counted a few times. In nucleotides, the CDR3 is TGTGCCAGCAGCGTCATCGCGAGCTCCTATAATTCACCCCTCCACTTT. Protein product: CASSVIASSYNSPLHF. This chain connects TRBV6-6 to TRBJ1-6, with D hard to call. V was pared by 6 bases and J by 0 bases, with 12 bases between. CDR3 size: 16 residues. CDR1 MNHNY and CDR2 SVGAGI come from the germline V gene (reference sequence).

The table lists this clonotype with many counts. The chain has TRBV7-8 and TRBJ1-1; no reliable D call. Looked up from germline, CDR1 is SGHVS and CDR2 is FQNEAQ. The V gene lost 3 bases and the J gene lost 5 bases, with 7 bases spanning the gap. CDR3 length: 12 amino acids. The CDR3 DNA follows: TGTGCCAGCAGCTTTAGGCGGACTGAAGCTTTCTTT. Protein sequence: CASSFRRTEAFF.

CDR3 DNA sequence: TGCGCCAGCGTAGGAGACAGCGGCGTCACTGAAGCTTTCTTT. This encodes CASVGDSGVTEAFF. This chain connects TRBV5-1 to TRBJ1-1, with D possibly TRBD1 on 5 matching bases. There are 14 residues in the CDR3. Per the germline V gene, CDR1 is SGHRS and CDR2 is YFSETQ. V gave up 7 bases and J gave up 4 bases, with 17 bases separating them.

This clonotype was detected many times. The chain links TRBV5-5 to TRBJ2-3, with D hard to call. The CDR3 is 15 amino acids. Trimming took 0 bases from V and 2 from J, leaving 10 bases between them. Per germline, CDR1 SGHKS and CDR2 YYEKEE (reference sequence). For the CDR3, the DNA is TGTGCCAGCAGCTTGGATCCAGGAACCACAGATACGCAGTATTTT. It encodes CASSLDPGTTDTQYF.

The table lists this clonotype with a few counts. V and J are TRBV28 and TRBJ2-7; tentatively, D is TRBD1 (6 bases). CDR3 length equals 13 residues. Germline CDR1 is MDHEN and CDR2 is SYDVKM. Trimming removed 7 bases from V and 0 bases from J, with 10 bases in between. The CDR3 sequence is CASIGGGSYEQYV. The DNA for the CDR3 is TGTGCCAGCATTGGGGGCGGCTCCTACGAGCAGTACGTC.

Only a few counts were recorded for this clonotype. This sequence joins TRBV19 and TRBJ2-5, with D perhaps TRBD1 or TRBD2 (5 bases each). This CDR3 region has 16 residues. Trimming removed 4 bases at V and 4 bases at J, with 19 bases between. Germline values: CDR1 LNHDA, CDR2 SQIVND (reference sequence). For the CDR3, the DNA is TGTGCCAGTAGTAAGGGGCTTTCTCGGAGGACAGAGACCCAGTACTTC. Protein product: CASSKGLSRRTETQYF.

Comment on this clonotype: A read error may account for a junction end that differs from germline. The chain combines TRBV5-1 with TRBJ1-3; D is ambiguous. This CDR3 contains 14 residues. CDR1 SGHRS and CDR2 YFSETQ come from the germline V gene. The CDR3 nucleotides are TGCGCCACCAGCATCGGGAGCTCTGGAAACACCATATATTTT. Its translation is CATSIGSSGNTIYF.